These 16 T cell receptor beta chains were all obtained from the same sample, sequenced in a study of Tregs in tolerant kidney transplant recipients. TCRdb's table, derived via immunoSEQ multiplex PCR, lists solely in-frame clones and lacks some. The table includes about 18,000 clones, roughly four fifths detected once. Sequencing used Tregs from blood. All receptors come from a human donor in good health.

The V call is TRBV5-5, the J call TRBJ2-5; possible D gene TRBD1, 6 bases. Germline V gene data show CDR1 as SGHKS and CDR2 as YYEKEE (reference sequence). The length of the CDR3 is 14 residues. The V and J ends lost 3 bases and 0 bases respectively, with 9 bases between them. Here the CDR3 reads CASSWRTDQETQYF. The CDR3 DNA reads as TGTGCCAGCAGCTGGAGGACAGACCAAGAGACCCAGTACTTC.

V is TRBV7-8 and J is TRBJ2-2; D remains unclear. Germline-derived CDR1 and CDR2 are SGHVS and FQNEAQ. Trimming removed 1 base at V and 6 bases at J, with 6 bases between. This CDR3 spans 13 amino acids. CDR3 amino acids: CASSLGVSGELFF. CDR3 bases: TGTGCCAGCAGCTTAGGAGTCTCCGGGGAGCTGTTTTTT. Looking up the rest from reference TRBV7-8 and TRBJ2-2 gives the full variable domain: GAGVSQSPRYKVAKRGQDVALRCDPISGHVSLFWYQQALGQGPEFLTYFQNEAQLDKSGLPSDRFFAERPEGSVSTLKIQRTQQEDSAVYLCASSLGVSGELFFGEGSRLTVL.

The CDR3 coding sequence is TGTGCCAGCAGCCCTGGGACAGGGGGCGGTCAGCCCCAGCATTTT. Amino acid sequence: CASSPGTGGGQPQHF. The gene calls are TRBV7-6 and TRBJ1-5; TRBD1 matches 12 bases. The CDR3 is 15 amino acids. From germline, CDR1 is SGHVS and CDR2 FNYEAQ. V shed 5 bases and J 6 bases; nucleotides not matched to a gene: 5.

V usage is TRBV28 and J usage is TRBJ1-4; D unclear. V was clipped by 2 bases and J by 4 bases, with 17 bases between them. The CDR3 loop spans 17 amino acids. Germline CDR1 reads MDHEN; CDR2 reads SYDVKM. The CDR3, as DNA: TGTGCCAGCAGTTTAGGGCTCGGTGGCAGATTTAATGAAAAACTGTTTTTT. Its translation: CASSLGLGGRFNEKLFF.

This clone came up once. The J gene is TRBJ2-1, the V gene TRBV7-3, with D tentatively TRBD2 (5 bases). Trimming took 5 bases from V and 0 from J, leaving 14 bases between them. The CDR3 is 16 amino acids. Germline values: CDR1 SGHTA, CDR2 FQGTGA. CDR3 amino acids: CASSPSGLSSYNEQFF. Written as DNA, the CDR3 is TGTGCCAGCAGCCCAAGCGGTTTGAGCTCCTACAATGAGCAGTTCTTC. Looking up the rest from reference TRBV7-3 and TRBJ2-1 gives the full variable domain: GAGVSQTPSNKVTEKGKYVELRCDPISGHTALYWYRQSLGQGPEFLIYFQGTGAADDSGLPNDRFFAVRPEGSVSTLKIQRTERGDSAVYLCASSPSGLSSYNEQFFGPGTRLTVL.

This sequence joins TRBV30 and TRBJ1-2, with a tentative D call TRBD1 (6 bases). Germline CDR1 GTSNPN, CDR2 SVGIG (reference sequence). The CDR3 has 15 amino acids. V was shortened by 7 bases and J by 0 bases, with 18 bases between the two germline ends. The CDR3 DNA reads TGTGCCTCACCAAAAAACAGGGCAGCTAACTATGGCTACACCTTC. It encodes CASPKNRAANYGYTF.

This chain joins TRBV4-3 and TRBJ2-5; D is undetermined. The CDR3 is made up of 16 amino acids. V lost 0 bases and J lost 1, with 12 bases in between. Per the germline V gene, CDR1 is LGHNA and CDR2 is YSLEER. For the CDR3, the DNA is TGCGCCAGCAGCCAAGAATTCGGGCAGCCCCAAGAGACCCAGTACTTC. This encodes CASSQEFGQPQETQYF.

CDR3 nucleotide sequence: TGTGCCAGCAACCAGTGGACGGTGAACACTGAAGCTTTCTTT. This encodes CASNQWTVNTEAFF. This chain links TRBV7-2 with TRBJ1-1, with D unclear. From germline, CDR1 is SGHTA and CDR2 FQGNSA. This CDR3 comprises 14 residues. Between the trimmed V and J ends, which lost 7 bases and 0 bases, there was a span of 12 bases. Using reference TRBV7-2 and TRBJ1-1 for the parts outside the CDR3, the full variable domain is GAGVSQSPSNKVTEKGKDVELRCDPISGHTALYWYRQSLGQGLEFLIYFQGNSAPDKSGLPSDRFSAERTGGSVSTLTIQRTQQEDSAVYLCASNQWTVNTEAFFGQGTRLTVV.

CDR3 in amino acids: CASSQLLGRFYGYTF. The CDR3 DNA reads TGTGCCAGCAGCCAATTACTCGGCCGTTTCTATGGCTACACCTTC. The chain recombines TRBV14 with TRBJ1-2, with no clear D. CDR1 is SGHDN and CDR2 is FVKESK in the germline V gene. CDR3 length: 15 residues. V lost 2 bases and J lost 4, with 14 bases in between.

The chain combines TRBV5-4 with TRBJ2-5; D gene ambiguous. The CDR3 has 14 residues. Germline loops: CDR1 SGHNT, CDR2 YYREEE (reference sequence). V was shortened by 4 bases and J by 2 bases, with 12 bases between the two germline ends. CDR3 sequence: CASSKKTAQETQYF. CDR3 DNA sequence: TGTGCCAGCAGCAAAAAGACGGCACAAGAGACCCAGTACTTC.

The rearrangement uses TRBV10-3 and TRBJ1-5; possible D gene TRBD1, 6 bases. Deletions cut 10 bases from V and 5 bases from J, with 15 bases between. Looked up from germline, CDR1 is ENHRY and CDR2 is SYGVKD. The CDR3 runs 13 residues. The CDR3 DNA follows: TGTGCCACCTCTGGGGGCGCGGATCAGCCCCAGCATTTT. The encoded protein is CATSGGADQPQHF.

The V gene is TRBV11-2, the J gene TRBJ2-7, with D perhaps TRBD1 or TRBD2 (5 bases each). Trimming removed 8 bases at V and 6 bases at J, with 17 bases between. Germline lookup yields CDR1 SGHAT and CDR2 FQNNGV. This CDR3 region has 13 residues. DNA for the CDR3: TGTGCCAGCCGTCCCGGGGCCTGGAGCGAGCAGTACTTC. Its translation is CASRPGAWSEQYF.

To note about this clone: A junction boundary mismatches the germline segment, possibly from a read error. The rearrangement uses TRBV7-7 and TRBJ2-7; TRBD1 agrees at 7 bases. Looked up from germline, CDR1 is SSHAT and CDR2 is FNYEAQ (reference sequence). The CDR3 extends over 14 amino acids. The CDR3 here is CASSPTGFSYEQYF. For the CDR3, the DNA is TGTGCTAGCAGCCCGACAGGGTTTTCCTACGAGCAGTACTTC.

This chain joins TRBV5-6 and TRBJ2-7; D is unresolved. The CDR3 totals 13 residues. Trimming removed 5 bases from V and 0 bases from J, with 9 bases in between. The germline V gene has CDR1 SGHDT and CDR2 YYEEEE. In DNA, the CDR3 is TGTGCCAGCAGACGGACGAACTCCTACGAGCAGTACTTC. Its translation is CASRRTNSYEQYF.

The CDR3 loop reads CAWERNFGGADTGELFF. The CDR3 DNA reads TGTGCCTGGGAGCGTAATTTCGGGGGGGCGGACACCGGGGAGCTGTTTTTT. This rearrangement joins TRBV30 to TRBJ2-2; TRBD2 matches at 8 bases. V lost 5 bases to trimming and J lost 3 bases; unmatched junction nucleotides: 14. This CDR3 contains 17 residues. The germline V gene encodes CDR1 GTSNPN and CDR2 SVGIG (reference sequence).

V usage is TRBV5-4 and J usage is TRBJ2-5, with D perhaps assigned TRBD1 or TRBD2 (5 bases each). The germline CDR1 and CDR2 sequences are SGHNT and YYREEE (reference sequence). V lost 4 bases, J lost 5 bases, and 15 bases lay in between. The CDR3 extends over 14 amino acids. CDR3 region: CASSQPGAWETQYF. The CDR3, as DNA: TGTGCCAGCAGCCAGCCCGGGGCGTGGGAGACCCAGTACTTC. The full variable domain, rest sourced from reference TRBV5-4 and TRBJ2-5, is ETGVTQSPTHLIKTRGQQVTLRCSSQSGHNTVSWYQQALGQGPQFIFQYYREEENGRGNFPPRFSGLQFPNYSSELNVNALELDDSALYLCASSQPGAWETQYFGPGTRLLVL.